These 3 T cell receptor beta chains were sequenced from one sample in a study of blood T cells in healthy people across ages. A J-beta primer mix and a sample-barcoded 5' primer were used in a second PCR of about 7 to 12 cycles. A single record per CDR3 protein comes from TCRdb applying MiXCR to the 5' RACE reads. The table includes 800,000 or so distinct CDR3 sequences, approximately 25% detected once. These records were also assigned to another study, of T cells of mothers and their children.

Sequencing input: blood. These receptors were obtained from a boy aged 10-17 years in good health.

The rearrangement links TRBV7-2 to TRBJ2-3, with 13 positions matching TRBD2. Germline lookup yields CDR1 SGHTA and CDR2 FQGNSA. CDR3 length: 17 residues. The V segment lost 1 base and the J segment 6 bases; nucleotides outside the gene matches: 7. The CDR3: CASSLVGLAGIRDTQYF. The DNA for the CDR3 is TGTGCCAGCAGCTTAGTGGGACTAGCGGGGATCAGGGATACGCAGTATTTT.

This clonotype occurred a few times. The rearrangement links TRBV11-2 to TRBJ1-1, with D unclear. Looked up from germline, CDR1 is SGHAT and CDR2 is FQNNGV. CDR3 length: 18 residues. V was shortened by 4 bases and J by 0 bases, with 21 bases between the two germline ends. Here the CDR3 DNA reads TGTGCCAGCAGCTACCTGTTGGACGGTGGTGCCATGAACACTGAAGCTTTCTTT. It codes for CASSYLLDGGAMNTEAFF.

This clonotype was seen a handful of times. The DNA of the CDR3 is TGTGCCAGCAGCCAAGATACGTGGCGTGAGCAGTTCTTC. Translation gives CASSQDTWREQFF. The J gene is TRBJ2-1, the V gene TRBV14; no reliable D call. Trimming took off 0 bases at V and 9 bases at J, with 9 bases between the two ends. This CDR3 contains 13 residues. Germline lookup yields CDR1 SGHDN and CDR2 FVKESK.